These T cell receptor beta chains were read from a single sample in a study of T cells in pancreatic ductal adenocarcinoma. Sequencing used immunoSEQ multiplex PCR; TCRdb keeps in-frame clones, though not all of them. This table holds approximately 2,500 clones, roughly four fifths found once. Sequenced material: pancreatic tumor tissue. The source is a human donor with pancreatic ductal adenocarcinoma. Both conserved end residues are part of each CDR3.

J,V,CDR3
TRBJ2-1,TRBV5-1,CASREGQGSYNEQFF
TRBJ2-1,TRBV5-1,CASSLAKTSGEMDEQFF
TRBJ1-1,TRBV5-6,CASAEAWRLNTEAFF
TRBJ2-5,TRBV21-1,CASSKRWSSGDQETQYF
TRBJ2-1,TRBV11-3,CASSLELAEYNEQFF
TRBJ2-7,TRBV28,CASSSSGPPLRYEQYF
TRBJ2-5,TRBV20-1,CSASDETQYF
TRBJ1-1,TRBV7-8,CASSLSNNGAFF
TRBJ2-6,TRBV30,CAWSRQGDGANVLTF
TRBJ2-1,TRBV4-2,CASSQDTDSGVNEQFF
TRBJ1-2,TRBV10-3,CAISRGRQSYDGYTF
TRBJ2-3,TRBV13,CASSSTSGSTDTQYF
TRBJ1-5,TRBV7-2,CASSLLGGHQPQHF
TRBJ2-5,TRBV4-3,CASSQEYWETQYF
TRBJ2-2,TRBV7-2,CASSLVAGGAGELFF
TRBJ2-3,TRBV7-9,CASSLGGADTQYF
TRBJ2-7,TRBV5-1,CASSSGWAYEQYF
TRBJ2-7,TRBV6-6,CASSYWGTGVSYEQYF